The rows below give T cell receptor beta chains drawn from one sample of a study of CD8 T cells in Susac syndrome. TCRdb fed the immunoSEQ multiplex PCR reads into MiXCR, producing one record per CDR3 protein. Here the sample spans about 84,000 distinct CDR3 sequences, 85% to 95% being singletons. Sequenced sample: CD8+ T cells from PBMCs. These receptors came from a human donor in good health. Both conserved end residues are part of each CDR3. The D gene is left open where the match is weak.

J: TRBJ1-1; V: TRBV6-5; D: .; DNA: TGTGCCAGCAGTTACTTGCCGAGGGGAAGTGACACTGAAGCTTTCTTT; CDR3: CASSYLPRGSDTEAFF
J: TRBJ2-1; V: TRBV5-1; D: TRBD1; DNA: TGCGCCAGCAGCCCCCAAGGATTGGGGACAGGGGCCCTTGAGCAGTTCTTC; CDR3: CASSPQGLGTGALEQFF
J: TRBJ1-1; V: TRBV6-5; D: .; DNA: TGTGCCAGCAGAGGGGGGTTTCGCGCTGAAGCTTTCTTT; CDR3: CASRGGFRAEAFF
J: TRBJ2-1; V: TRBV5-1; D: TRBD1; DNA: TGCGCCAGCAGCCCCAGGGGGCGAGATGAGCAGTTCTTC; CDR3: CASSPRGRDEQFF
J: TRBJ1-6; V: TRBV4-1; D: .; DNA: TGCGCCAGCAGCCAAGAGGGAGTGTCACCCCTCCACTTT; CDR3: CASSQEGVSPLHF
J: TRBJ1-3; V: TRBV14; D: .; DNA: TGTGCCAGCAGCCAAGCAGGGGCTGGAAACACCATATATTTT; CDR3: CASSQAGAGNTIYF
J: TRBJ2-1; V: TRBV29-1; D: .; DNA: TGCAGCGTTGGCAGGTCCCCCTACAATGAGCAGTTCTTC; CDR3: CSVGRSPYNEQFF
J: TRBJ2-7; V: TRBV11-2; D: TRBD2; DNA: TGTGCCAGCAGCGCTAGCGGGGGGTTAAACTACGAGCAGTACTTC; CDR3: CASSASGGLNYEQYF
J: TRBJ2-7; V: TRBV29-1; D: TRBD1; DNA: TGCAGCGTTGCGGACAGGGCTCTCGAGCAGTACTTC; CDR3: CSVADRALEQYF
J: TRBJ1-2; V: TRBV29-1; D: .; DNA: TGCAGCGTTGAAGATACGGCAGGATCGAACGGCTACACCTTC; CDR3: CSVEDTAGSNGYTF
J: TRBJ2-1; V: TRBV7-9; D: TRBD1; DNA: TGTGCCAGCAGATACACCGGGACAGGGAATGAGCAGTTCTTC; CDR3: CASRYTGTGNEQFF